This TCR beta chain originates from a study of T cells in Graves' hyperthyroidism and ophthalmopathy. Study-wide findings and caveats: Most clonotypes that expanded in the thyroid above 0.001 also showed up in blood. Patients with ophthalmopathy were separated from those with stable hyperthyroidism by a 13 V-J model.

This CDR3 has 14 residues. Germline V gene lookup returns CDR1 SNHLY and CDR2 FYNNEI. Remarks on this clonotype: Its antigen is currently unknown. Relative to the germline gene, one junction end is altered; a read error may explain this.

TCR beta CDR3 regions were amplified from RNA transcripts. HTBI primers were employed in a first-round RT-PCR of the TCR CDR3. TCRdb re-derived calls from the multiplex PCR reads in MiXCR, one entry per CDR3 protein. Among some 600,000 distinct CDR3 sequences listed, under 60% were seen once. It was considered stable Graves' hyperthyroidism when ophthalmopathy did not progress within 18 months. The chain is built from TRBV2 and TRBJ2-7; 8 bases are shared with TRBD1. This clonotype originated in a young woman with Graves' hyperthyroidism. The specimen sequenced was peripheral blood or thyroid tissue (not recorded which). The CDR3 DNA is TGTGCCAGCAGTTTAAGACAGGGGAACTACGAGCAGCACTTC. This codes for CASSLRQGNYEQHF.